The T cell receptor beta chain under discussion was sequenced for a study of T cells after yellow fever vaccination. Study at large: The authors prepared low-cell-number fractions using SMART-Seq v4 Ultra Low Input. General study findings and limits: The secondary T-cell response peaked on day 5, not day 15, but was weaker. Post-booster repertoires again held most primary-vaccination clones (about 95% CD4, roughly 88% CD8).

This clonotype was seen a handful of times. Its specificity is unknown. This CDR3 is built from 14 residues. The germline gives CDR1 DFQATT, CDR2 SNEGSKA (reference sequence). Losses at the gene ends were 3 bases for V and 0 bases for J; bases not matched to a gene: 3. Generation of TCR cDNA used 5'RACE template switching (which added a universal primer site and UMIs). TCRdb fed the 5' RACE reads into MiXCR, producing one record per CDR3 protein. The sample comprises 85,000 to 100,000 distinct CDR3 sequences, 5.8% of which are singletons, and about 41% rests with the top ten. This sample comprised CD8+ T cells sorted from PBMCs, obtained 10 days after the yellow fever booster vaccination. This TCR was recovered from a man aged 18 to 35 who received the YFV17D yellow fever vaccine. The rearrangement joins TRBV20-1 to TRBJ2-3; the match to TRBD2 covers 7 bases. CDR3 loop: CSASAGESTDTQYF. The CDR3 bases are TGCAGTGCTAGTGCGGGGGAAAGCACAGATACGCAGTATTTT.